This is a list of T cell receptor beta chains from one sample in a study of esophageal squamous cell carcinoma under preoperative chemotherapy. A single record per CDR3 protein comes from TCRdb applying MiXCR to the PCR reads. The data hold about 20,000 distinct CDR3 sequences, with about half observed a single time. This specimen was acquired from a patient given preoperative chemotherapy. The receptors stem from a human donor with esophageal squamous cell carcinoma. The donor label of this sample is uncertain. The CDR3 runs from the conserved cysteine through the conserved F or W. A D gene is named only where the DNA matches it firmly. Clone size is shown for a subset of rows, as once, few, many or a class of expanded clone.

clone_size: many
d_call: NA
v_call: TRBV4-1
j_call: TRBJ1-1
cdr3_length: 14
cdr3_nt: TGCGCCAGCAGCCAACCTTTTATGAACACTGAAGCTTTCTTT
cdr3_aa: CASSQPFMNTEAFF

clone_size: NA
d_call: NA
v_call: TRBV7-3
j_call: TRBJ2-3
cdr3_length: 15
cdr3_nt: TGTGCCAGCAGCGCGGGGCGGGGAGCCAAAGATATTCAGTATTTC
cdr3_aa: CASSAGRGAKDIQYF

clone_size: NA
d_call: NA
v_call: TRBV7-9
j_call: TRBJ2-4
cdr3_length: 14
cdr3_nt: TGCCGCATCAGCCCGGGGAGAGCCAAAAACACTCAGTACTTT
cdr3_aa: CRISPGRAKNTQYF

clone_size: NA
d_call: NA
v_call: TRBV7-3
j_call: TRBJ2-7
cdr3_length: 15
cdr3_nt: TGTGCCAGCAGCCCCTCACCGGGACCCTCCTACGAGCAGTACTTC
cdr3_aa: CASSPSPGPSYEQYF

clone_size: NA
d_call: TRBD2
v_call: TRBV7-9
j_call: TRBJ2-7
cdr3_length: 15
cdr3_nt: TGTGCCAGCAGCCCGGCTAGCGGGTACTCCTACGAGCAGTACTTC
cdr3_aa: CASSPASGYSYEQYF

clone_size: NA
d_call: NA
v_call: TRBV7-3
j_call: TRBJ2-3
cdr3_length: 15
cdr3_nt: TGTGCCAGCAGCTCGGGGCTGTGGGCCAAAGACACGCAGTATTTC
cdr3_aa: CASSSGLWAKDTQYF

clone_size: NA
d_call: NA
v_call: TRBV7-2
j_call: TRBJ2-3
cdr3_length: 17
cdr3_nt: TGTGCCAGCAGCTTAGTCCCGGGGGGCGGAGGCACAGATACGCAGTATTTT
cdr3_aa: CASSLVPGGGGTDTQYF

clone_size: few
d_call: NA
v_call: TRBV14
j_call: TRBJ2-5
cdr3_length: 12
cdr3_nt: TGTGCCAGCAGCCAAGATCAAGAGACCCAGTACTTC
cdr3_aa: CASSQDQETQYF

clone_size: many
d_call: NA
v_call: TRBV6-1
j_call: TRBJ2-3
cdr3_length: 17
cdr3_nt: TGTGCCAGCAGTGATAGAGGGGCAGGGTCGTCGGCAGATACGCAGTATTTT
cdr3_aa: CASSDRGAGSSADTQYF

clone_size: NA
d_call: NA
v_call: TRBV12-3/TRBV12-4
j_call: TRBJ2-1
cdr3_length: 13
cdr3_nt: TGTGCCAGCAGCAATGGACAGAACTACGAGCAGTTCTTC
cdr3_aa: CASSNGQNYEQFF

clone_size: once
d_call: TRBD1
v_call: TRBV7-2
j_call: TRBJ2-7
cdr3_length: 15
cdr3_nt: TGTGCCAGCAGCTTAGATACAGGGGGGTACAATGAGCAGTACTTC
cdr3_aa: CASSLDTGGYNEQYF

clone_size: NA
d_call: NA
v_call: TRBV13
j_call: TRBJ2-3
cdr3_length: 16
cdr3_nt: TGTGCCAGCAGCTTACCCGAGGGGAGTAGCACAGACACGCAGTACTTT
cdr3_aa: CASSLPEGSSTDTQYF

clone_size: medium-sized
d_call: TRBD2
v_call: TRBV11-3
j_call: TRBJ2-7
cdr3_length: 17
cdr3_nt: TGTGCCAGCAGCCCGTCTGGGGAGCGGGAACGCAACGACGAGCAGTACTTC
cdr3_aa: CASSPSGERERNDEQYF

clone_size: few
d_call: TRBD2
v_call: TRBV7-9
j_call: TRBJ2-3
cdr3_length: 17
cdr3_nt: TGTGCCAGCAGCTTAGCGTCGGGGGGATCAAGCACAGATACGCAGTATTTT
cdr3_aa: CASSLASGGSSTDTQYF

clone_size: NA
d_call: TRBD1
v_call: TRBV6-1
j_call: TRBJ2-7
cdr3_length: 14
cdr3_nt: TGTGCCAGCAGTGGGGGGACAGTCCCCTACGAGCAGTACTTC
cdr3_aa: CASSGGTVPYEQYF

clone_size: many
d_call: TRBD2
v_call: TRBV12-3/TRBV12-4
j_call: TRBJ2-7
cdr3_length: 13
cdr3_nt: TGTGCCAGCAGTTCCTCGGGGGGGTACGAGCAGTACTTC
cdr3_aa: CASSSSGGYEQYF

clone_size: many
d_call: TRBD2
v_call: TRBV12-3/TRBV12-4
j_call: TRBJ2-3
cdr3_length: 14
cdr3_nt: TGTGCCAGCGGGACTAGCGGGAGTTCAGATACGCAGTATTTT
cdr3_aa: CASGTSGSSDTQYF

clone_size: NA
d_call: NA
v_call: TRBV7-2
j_call: TRBJ2-7
cdr3_length: 13
cdr3_nt: TGTGCCAGCAGCTTAGTTCCTCAGAGCGAGCAGTACTTC
cdr3_aa: CASSLVPQSEQYF

clone_size: NA
d_call: NA
v_call: TRBV5-1
j_call: TRBJ2-3
cdr3_length: 15
cdr3_nt: TGCGCCAGCAGCCGAGAGGGGGTCGGATCAGATACGCAGTATTTT
cdr3_aa: CASSREGVGSDTQYF

clone_size: NA
d_call: TRBD2
v_call: TRBV20-1
j_call: TRBJ2-7
cdr3_length: 14
cdr3_nt: TGCAGTGCTAGTTGGGCTAGCGGGAACTACGAGCAGTACTTC
cdr3_aa: CSASWASGNYEQYF

clone_size: few
d_call: NA
v_call: TRBV19
j_call: TRBJ1-6
cdr3_length: 13
cdr3_nt: TGTGCCAGTAGTACACCAGGGGACTCACCCCTCCACTTT
cdr3_aa: CASSTPGDSPLHF

clone_size: NA
d_call: TRBD1
v_call: TRBV7-8
j_call: TRBJ2-7
cdr3_length: 16
cdr3_nt: TGTGCCAGCAGCGGGACAGGGGGGGGTGACACAGAGACGCAGTACTTC
cdr3_aa: CASSGTGGGDTETQYF

clone_size: many
d_call: NA
v_call: TRBV12-3/TRBV12-4
j_call: TRBJ2-1
cdr3_length: 11
cdr3_nt: TGTGCCAGCAGCTATAGCAATGAGCAGTTCTTC
cdr3_aa: CASSYSNEQFF

clone_size: many
d_call: TRBD1
v_call: TRBV11-3
j_call: TRBJ1-2
cdr3_length: 15
cdr3_nt: TGTGCCAGCAGCCTAACCGGGACAGGGATTGATGGCTACACCTTC
cdr3_aa: CASSLTGTGIDGYTF

clone_size: many
d_call: NA
v_call: TRBV6-6
j_call: TRBJ2-5
cdr3_length: 15
cdr3_nt: TGTGCCAGCAGTTCGTGGACCTTCAACGGAGAGACCCAGTACTTC
cdr3_aa: CASSSWTFNGETQYF

clone_size: NA
d_call: TRBD2
v_call: TRBV11-3
j_call: TRBJ2-7
cdr3_length: 17
cdr3_nt: TGTGCCAGCAGCTTAGGATCTAGCGGGAGCTCCTACAATGAGCAGTACTTC
cdr3_aa: CASSLGSSGSSYNEQYF

clone_size: NA
d_call: TRBD2
v_call: TRBV5-6
j_call: TRBJ2-1
cdr3_length: 16
cdr3_nt: TGTGCCAGCAGCCTAGTTCTAGCGGGAGCTTCCTACGAGCAGTTCTTC
cdr3_aa: CASSLVLAGASYEQFF